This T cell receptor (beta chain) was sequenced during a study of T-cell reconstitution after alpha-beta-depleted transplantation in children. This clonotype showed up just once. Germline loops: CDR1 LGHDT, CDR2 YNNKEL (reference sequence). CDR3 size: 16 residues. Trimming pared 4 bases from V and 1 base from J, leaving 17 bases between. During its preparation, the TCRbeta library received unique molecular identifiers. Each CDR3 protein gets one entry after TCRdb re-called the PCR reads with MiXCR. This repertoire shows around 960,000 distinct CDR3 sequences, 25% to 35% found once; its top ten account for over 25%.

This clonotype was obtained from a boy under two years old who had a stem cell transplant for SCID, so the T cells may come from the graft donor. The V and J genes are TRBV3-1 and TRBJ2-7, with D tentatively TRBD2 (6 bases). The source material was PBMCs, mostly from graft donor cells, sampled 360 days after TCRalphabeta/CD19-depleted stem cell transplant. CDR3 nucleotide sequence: TGTGCCAGCAGCCTCGGGGCGGGGTTCCCATCCTACGAGCAGTACTTC. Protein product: CASSLGAGFPSYEQYF.